This T cell receptor (beta chain) was captured by sequencing in a study of GPR56 and killer-like receptors on CD4 memory cells (dated by TCRdb to the late 2010s). Turning to the overall study: It was proposed in the study that human CD4+ memory T-cell differentiation and cytokine production potential are marked by progressive acquisition of KLRB1, KLRG1, GPR56 and then KLRF1. Healthy blood donors in the study were described as age-matched to the liver disease patients, whose median age was approximately 65 years.

Overall results and qualifications from the work: Clones dominating late populations 4 and 5 were also found in early populations 1 and 2, and this finding was taken by the authors as evidence for linear differentiation. Clonal frequency was low in the marker-negative population and rose progressively along the proposed pathway, while TCRbeta diversity fell correspondingly. Rather than full repertoires, the diversity and similarity analyses used only the 100 most expanded clones in each population. Overlap of TCR repertoires was especially pronounced between late populations 4 and 5, and partly extended to population 3.

Of note for this clonotype: The antigen this receptor binds is unknown.

CDR1 and CDR2 are read off the germline V gene as SNHLY and FYNNEI. The CDR3 goes from the cysteine to the phenylalanine over 13 residues. The entry carries no DNA sequence. The run used an Illumina HiSeq 2500. To build sequencing libraries, a previously published PCR protocol was used to amplify the recombined TCRbeta locus. The study's own analysis went as follows. Reads whose average quality score was below 30 were removed, and the reads that remained were processed with IMSEQ. Vbeta gene, Jbeta gene and CDR3 amino acid sequence were used to define clonotypes. The Morisita-Horn index, computed on the top 100 expanded clones, was used to measure repertoire overlap between populations. Renyi diversity profiles calculated on the top 100 expanded clones were used to assess clonal diversity. TCRdb reprocessed the reads, and each CDR3 protein sequence is entered once, without DNA. V and J calls and clone size were set by TCRdb, not the authors. The sample's clone listing holds around 3,000 distinct CDR3 sequences. About 3.2% of the sample goes to the ten largest clones.

Five KLR/GPR56-defined CD4+ populations were enriched by fluorescence-activated cell sorting before TCRbeta sequencing. To test a linear memory differentiation pathway, the researchers sequenced TCRbeta repertoires from five CD4+ T-cell subsets that were defined by expression of KLRB1, KLRG1, GPR56 and KLRF1. TCR-sequenced cells came from peripheral blood of healthy control individuals, reported as five donors in the TCRbeta analysis figure. Heparinized peripheral blood was collected and all samples were processed within one hour of retrieval. Blood was diluted 1:2 in PBS, and peripheral blood mononuclear cells were then isolated from the diluted blood at room temperature by Biocoll density gradient centrifugation. Before flow sorting, freshly isolated PBMCs underwent magnetic sorting with anti-CD4 MicroBeads to enrich CD4+ T cells. A BD FACSAria II was used to sort CD4+ T cells enriched from PBMCs of healthy donors according to marker expression. For surface staining, the researchers used Miltenyi Biotec antibodies: anti-KLRB1 clone 191B8, anti-KLRF1 clone 4A4.D10 and anti-KLRG1 clone REA261.

Input material: memory CD4+ T cells from blood. The TCR originated in a human donor in good health. The chain links TRBV2 with TRBJ2-7. The CDR3 region: CASSESMLGEQYF.